A single T cell receptor (beta chain) is shown here with its context. The data belong to a study of blood T cell repertoires in COVID-19. Losses at the gene ends were 3 bases for V and 8 bases for J; bases not matched to a gene: 5. The V gene's germline CDR1 is SGHNT and CDR2 YYREEE (reference sequence). The CDR3 length is 15 residues. Original handling: The authors estimated nucleated cell counts from reference gene primer amplification. Assay: immunoSEQ multiplex PCR; the TCRdb copy retains only in-frame clones and omits some. V, J and clone size were drawn from that table, and D and trimming were deduced from the DNA. Found here are 140,000 to 150,000 clones, over 75% of them singletons; the top ten hold 0.95% to 1.5%.

The TCR sequence derives from a woman younger than 45 with acute COVID-19. The V call is TRBV5-4, the J call TRBJ2-1; 13 bases line up with TRBD2. The sequenced sample consisted of PBMCs or T cells enriched from blood (not recorded which). The CDR3 nucleotides read TGTGCCAGCAGCTCACTAGCGGGAGGGCCTCATGAGCAGTTCTTC. This gives the protein CASSSLAGGPHEQFF.